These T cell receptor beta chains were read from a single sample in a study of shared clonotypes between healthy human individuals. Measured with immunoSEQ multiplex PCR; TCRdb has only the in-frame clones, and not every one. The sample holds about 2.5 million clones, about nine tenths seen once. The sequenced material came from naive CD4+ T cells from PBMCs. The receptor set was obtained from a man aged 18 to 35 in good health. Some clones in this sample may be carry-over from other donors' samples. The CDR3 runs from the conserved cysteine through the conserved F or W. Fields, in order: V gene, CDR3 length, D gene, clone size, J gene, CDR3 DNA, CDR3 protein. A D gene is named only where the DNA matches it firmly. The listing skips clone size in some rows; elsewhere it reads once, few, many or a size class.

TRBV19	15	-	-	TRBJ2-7	TGTGCCAGTAGTCCCCCACAGGGTTTAATCTACGAGCAGTACTTC	CASSPPQGLIYEQYF
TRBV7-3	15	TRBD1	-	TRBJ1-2	TGTGCCAGCAGCTCCAACAGGGGACTTAACTATGGCTACACCTTC	CASSSNRGLNYGYTF
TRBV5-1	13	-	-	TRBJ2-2	TGCGCCAGCAGCTTGGGCACCACCGGGGAGCTGTTTTTT	CASSLGTTGELFF
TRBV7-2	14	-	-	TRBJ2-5	TGTGCCAGCAGCTTAGTATCATCCCAAGAGACCCAGTACTTC	CASSLVSSQETQYF
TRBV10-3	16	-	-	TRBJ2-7	TGTGCCATCAGTGAGTCCTCCCGGGACGGCCGGACCGAGCAGTACTTC	CAISESSRDGRTEQYF
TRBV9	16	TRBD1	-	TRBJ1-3	TGTGCCAGCAGCGAGACAGGGGCCGCATATGGAAACACCATATATTTT	CASSETGAAYGNTIYF
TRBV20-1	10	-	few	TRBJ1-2	TGCAGTGCTCCCCTCTATGGCTACACCTTC	CSAPLYGYTF
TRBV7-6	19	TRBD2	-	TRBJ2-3	TGTGCCAGCAGCCCTCCCCCCCGACGGAGCGGGATTAGCACAGATACGCAGTATTTT	CASSPPPRRSGISTDTQYF
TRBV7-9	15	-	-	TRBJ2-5	TGTGCCAGCAGCTTCGGGACTCTCCGCCGGGAGACCCAGTACTTC	CASSFGTLRRETQYF
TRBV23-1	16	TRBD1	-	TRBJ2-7	TGCGCCAGCAGTCAATCGGTGGGGACAGGGTCCTACGAGCAGTACTTC	CASSQSVGTGSYEQYF
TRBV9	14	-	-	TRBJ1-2	TGTGCCAGCAGCGCGGGGGGAGCTAACTATGGCTACACCTTC	CASSAGGANYGYTF